Presented here are 22 T cell receptor beta chains from one specimen sequenced in a study of vaccination and CD4 T cells after COVID-19. Treatment denoted: roughly 11-day PBMC culture with coronavirus spike peptide pools or control peptides (ViraFEST assay). The antigens for these receptors are not known. With the Oncomine TCR Beta short-read assay, DNA from cultured CD4+ T cells was sequenced. Each CDR3 protein is one row after TCRdb ran MiXCR on the PCR reads. Among about 18,000 distinct CDR3 sequences, more than 50% were seen once, and the ten largest hold 7.9%. Sequenced sample: CD4+ T cells from blood, cultured in vitro. The source is a human donor who had recovered from COVID-19.

The chain employs TRBV24-1 and TRBJ2-2; no reliable D call. Germline CDR1 is KGHDR and CDR2 is SFDVKD. The V end lost 12 bases, the J end lost 8 bases, and 18 bases lay between the germline ends. This CDR3 region has 13 residues. CDR3 sequence (DNA): TGTGCCGCCGCTTGGGGTTCAGCGGGGGAGCTGTTTTTT. Its protein product is CAAAWGSAGELFF.

The chain couples TRBV2 to TRBJ2-7; TRBD2 matches at 10 bases. In germline, CDR1 is SNHLY, CDR2 FYNNEI. The CDR3 totals 16 residues. V lost 6 bases to trimming and J lost 0 bases; unmatched junction nucleotides: 8. In nucleotides, the CDR3 is TGTGCCAGCAGGTGGGGCCGGACTAGCGGCTCCTACGAGCAGTACTTC. This codes for CASRWGRTSGSYEQYF.

The chain links TRBV10-3 to TRBJ1-6, with a possible D match to TRBD1 (6 bases). This CDR3 is built from 14 residues. CDR1 and CDR2 (germline): ENHRY, SYGVKD. The germline V and J ends were trimmed by 11 bases and 7 bases, with 18 bases remaining between them. CDR3 region: CASNTGYGNSPLHF. In DNA, the CDR3 is TGTGCCTCAAACACAGGGTATGGAAATTCACCCCTCCACTTT.

This clonotype has only one observation. V usage is TRBV18 and J usage is TRBJ2-5; 10 bases fit TRBD2. Trimming at V came to 0 bases and at J to 5 bases, leaving 6 bases not matched to a gene. The CDR3 sequence is 16 residues long. Per the germline V gene, CDR1 is KGHSH and CDR2 is LQKENI. CDR3 sequence reads: CASSPPTTSGKETQYF. The CDR3 nucleotides are TGTGCCAGCTCACCACCTACAACTAGCGGGAAGGAGACCCAGTACTTC.

In DNA form, the CDR3 reads TGTGCCAGCAGCAAGGAAGCGGGAGGGGATGAGCAGTTCTTC. It encodes CASSKEAGGDEQFF. V usage is TRBV21-1 and J usage is TRBJ2-1; TRBD2, the table's D call, lacks a check against the DNA. TRBV21-1 is shown as a pseudogene. This CDR3 region has 14 residues.

The V and J genes are TRBV14 and TRBJ2-1; D ambiguous. The CDR3 totals 11 residues. CDR1 is SGHDN and CDR2 is FVKESK in the germline V gene. Trimming pared 1 base from V and 8 bases from J, leaving 3 bases between. CDR3 amino acids: CASSQADEQFF. The CDR3, as DNA: TGTGCCAGCAGCCAAGCGGATGAGCAGTTCTTC.

This clonotype was recorded a few times. V and J are TRBV19 and TRBJ1-2, with no clear D. This CDR3 contains 14 residues. Germline V gives CDR1 LNHDA, CDR2 SQIVND (reference sequence). Between the trimmed V and J ends, which lost 1 base and 0 bases, there was a span of 6 bases. In DNA, the CDR3 is TGTGCCAGTAGTATAGTTGGGACTAACTATGGCTACACCTTC. Translated, it gives CASSIVGTNYGYTF. Combining the CDR3 with reference TRBV19 and TRBJ1-2 gives the whole variable domain DGGITQSPKYLFRKEGQNVTLSCEQNLNHDAMYWYRQDPGQGLRLIYYSQIVNDFQKGDIAEGYSVSREKKESFPLTVTSAQKNPTAFYLCASSIVGTNYGYTFGSGTRLTVV.

The chain carries TRBV10-3 and TRBJ1-1, with D hard to call. Trimming took off 10 bases at V and 4 bases at J, with 16 bases between the two ends. Germline loops: CDR1 ENHRY, CDR2 SYGVKD. CDR3 length equals 13 residues. The CDR3 DNA sequence: TGTGCCACCGGTCCGACGGACGGCACTGAAGCTTTCTTT. This gives the protein CATGPTDGTEAFF.

The rearrangement links TRBV19 to TRBJ1-5; unclear D gene. This CDR3 has 14 amino acids. Germline loops: CDR1 LNHDA, CDR2 SQIVND (reference sequence). The V end lost 4 bases, the J end lost 4 bases, and 11 bases lay between the germline ends. The CDR3 spells CASSRIGGNQPQHF. CDR3 bases: TGTGCCAGTAGTAGGATCGGAGGGAATCAGCCCCAGCATTTT.

The chain has TRBV20-1 and TRBJ2-7; no clear D gene. V lost 5 bases and J lost 3, with 14 bases in between. The germline V gene encodes CDR1 DFQATT and CDR2 SNEGSKA (reference sequence). This CDR3 region has 13 residues. The CDR3 DNA reads as TGCAGTGCTCCTACTCCGGCTGGCTACGAGCAGTACTTC. Its protein product is CSAPTPAGYEQYF.

This clonotype was recorded a few times. The chain links TRBV6-1 to TRBJ2-7; 7 bases match TRBD1. Germline CDR1 is MNHNS and CDR2 is SASEGT. The CDR3 is 14 residues long. The trim removed 7 bases at V and 0 bases at J, leaving 6 bases unmatched. CDR3: CASKNGQDSYEQYF. In DNA, the CDR3 is TGTGCCAGCAAGAACGGACAGGACTCCTACGAGCAGTACTTC.

The V call is TRBV5-4, the J call TRBJ2-3, with 7 bases matching TRBD2. Germline CDR1 is SGHNT and CDR2 is YYREEE (reference sequence). The CDR3 runs to 14 residues. V was pared by 3 bases and J by 7 bases, with 8 bases of the junction left unmatched. CDR3 coding DNA: TGTGCCAGCAGCTCCCCCTGGGAGGGAAATACGCAGTATTTT. As protein: CASSSPWEGNTQYF.

This chain connects TRBV20-1 to TRBJ1-4; D uncertain. V was shortened by 5 bases and J by 6 bases, with 7 bases between the two germline ends. Per germline, CDR1 DFQATT and CDR2 SNEGSKA (reference sequence). This CDR3 is 11 amino acids long. The CDR3 here is CSAARDEKLFF. CDR3 coding DNA: TGCAGTGCTGCCCGGGATGAAAAACTGTTTTTT.

In its sample, this clonotype was seen once. The J gene is TRBJ1-3, the V gene TRBV7-6; D call uncertain. Trimming left V 5 bases short and J 8 bases short, with 16 bases between. This CDR3 has 14 amino acids. CDR1 is SGHVS and CDR2 is FNYEAQ in the germline V gene. CDR3 loop: CASSKDGGWDTIYF. CDR3 nucleotides: TGTGCCAGCAGCAAAGACGGAGGTTGGGACACCATATATTTT.

V and J are TRBV6-2 or TRBV6-3 and TRBJ1-6, with a possible D match to TRBD1 (6 bases). The V and J ends lost 6 bases and 8 bases respectively, with 11 bases between them. The germline gives CDR1 MNHEY, CDR2 SVGEGT. There are 13 residues in the CDR3. CDR3 coding DNA: TGTGCCAGCAGGTTACAGGGCGATTCACCCCTCCACTTT. Its translation is CASRLQGDSPLHF.

This clonotype appeared a few times. The chain carries TRBV20-1 and TRBJ1-3; D gene uncertain. The V end was cut by 0 bases, the J end by 0 bases, with 6 bases between. The germline V gene has CDR1 DFQATT and CDR2 SNEGSKA (reference sequence). This CDR3 comprises 14 residues. The CDR3, as DNA: TGCAGTGCTAGAGATCCAAGCTCTGGAAACACCATATATTTT. Translating it yields CSARDPSSGNTIYF.

J is TRBJ1-2 and V is TRBV20-1; maybe TRBD1 (5 bases). This CDR3 comprises 12 residues. With 3 bases removed from V and 3 bases from J, the gap between germline ends came to 8 bases. The germline V gene has CDR1 DFQATT and CDR2 SNEGSKA (reference sequence). The CDR3 loop is CSARGVDYGYTF. CDR3 DNA sequence: TGCAGTGCTAGGGGGGTTGACTATGGCTACACCTTC.

The V gene is TRBV6-5, the J gene TRBJ1-1; D gene uncertain. The V end lost 4 bases, the J end lost 3 bases, and 9 bases lay between the germline ends. The CDR3 spans 13 residues. Germline CDR1 MNHEY, CDR2 SVGAGI. Here the CDR3 reads CASSSLGDTEAFF. The CDR3 nucleotides read TGTGCCAGCAGTTCGCTTGGGGACACTGAAGCTTTCTTT.

V is TRBV29-1 and J is TRBJ1-2; no reliable D call. CDR3 length: 12 amino acids. Trimming stripped 1 base from V and 7 bases from J, with 10 bases between. From germline, CDR1 is SQVTM and CDR2 ANQGSEA. The CDR3 protein is CSVEGSGGGYTF. In DNA form, the CDR3 reads TGCAGCGTTGAAGGGTCAGGCGGTGGCTACACCTTC. The full variable domain, with the rest looked up from reference TRBV29-1 and TRBJ1-2, is SAVISQKPSRDICQRGTSLTIQCQVDSQVTMMFWYRQQPGQSLTLIATANQGSEATYESGFVIDKFPISRPNLTFSTLTVSNMSPEDSSIYLCSVEGSGGGYTFGSGTRLTVV.

This clonotype has just a few counts. The genes are TRBV9 and TRBJ2-5; TRBD1 matches 8 bases. J was trimmed by 3 bases and V by 0 bases; bases with no gene match: 1. Per germline, CDR1 SGDLS and CDR2 YYNGEE. The CDR3 covers 14 residues. The CDR3 loop is CASSVGQGKETQYF. In DNA form, the CDR3 reads TGTGCCAGCAGCGTAGGACAGGGGAAAGAGACCCAGTACTTC.

This clonotype was seen a few times. The genes are TRBV5-8 and TRBJ1-6, with a tentative D call TRBD1 (6 bases). The CDR3 loop spans 13 amino acids. The V gene's germline CDR1 is SGHTS and CDR2 YDEGEE. Trimming pared 0 bases from V and 12 bases from J, leaving 10 bases between. DNA of the CDR3: TGTGCCAGCAGCTTGGCCGGGGACAAACCCCTCCACTTT. Translation gives CASSLAGDKPLHF.

The chain uses TRBV7-9 and TRBJ2-7; D is undetermined. Per germline, CDR1 SEHNR and CDR2 FQNEAQ (reference sequence). V lost 5 bases, J lost 3 bases, and 14 bases lay in between. The CDR3 totals 14 residues. For the CDR3, the DNA is TGTGCCAGCAGCACGTCAAACGGGTACTACGAGCAGTACTTC. Translating gives CASSTSNGYYEQYF.